A selection of T cell receptor beta chains follows, all from one sample in a study of cytomegalovirus exposure and HLA in healthy donors. Here immunoSEQ multiplex PCR was the method, and the copy in TCRdb shows in-frame clones only, minus some. The sample table sets out about 88,000 clones. The sample comprised PBMCs. The receptors originated from a girl aged 10-17 years in good health and CMV-seropositive. Each CDR3 is given with its conserved first and last residue. D genes are given only for firm matches.

v_call,j_call,cdr3_length,d_call,cdr3_nt,cdr3_aa
TRBV30,TRBJ2-2,14,NA,TGTGCCTGGAGTCTGCTGAGGGACACCGGGGAGCTGTTTTTT,CAWSLLRDTGELFF
TRBV5-6,TRBJ2-1,15,TRBD2,TGTGCCAACAGCGACCCTAGCGGGGGGGACAATGAGCAGTTCTTC,CANSDPSGGDNEQFF
TRBV28,TRBJ2-3,16,TRBD2,TGTGCCAGCAGTTTATACACTAGCGGCTTCACAGATACGCAGTATTTT,CASSLYTSGFTDTQYF
TRBV27,TRBJ1-1,15,NA,TGTGCCAGCAGTTTAATACCGGGGTCGGCCACTGAAGCTTTCTTT,CASSLIPGSATEAFF
TRBV7-2,TRBJ2-5,15,TRBD2,TGTGCCAGCAGCTTCCAGCGGGGTGGGCGAGAGACCCAGTACTTC,CASSFQRGGRETQYF
TRBV6-4,TRBJ1-6,15,NA,TGTGCCAGCAGTGACTCGTTCGGGATGAATTCACCCCTCCACTTT,CASSDSFGMNSPLHF
TRBV9,TRBJ2-2,16,NA,TGTGCCAGCAGCCCATCCAGGGAAACGAACACCGGGGAGCTGTTTTTT,CASSPSRETNTGELFF
TRBV6-4,TRBJ1-2,14,NA,TGTGCCAGCAGTGTTTCTTCAGGGGACTATGGCTACACCTTC,CASSVSSGDYGYTF
TRBV28,TRBJ1-2,14,TRBD1,TGTGCCAGCAGTTTGTCAGGGGGCGCCTATGGCTACACCTTC,CASSLSGGAYGYTF
TRBV5-1,TRBJ1-1,12,NA,TGCGCCAGCAGCTTGCTCCCGGGTGCGGCTTTCTTT,CASSLLPGAAFF
TRBV4-2,TRBJ1-5,14,NA,TGTGCCAGCAGCCAAGTCCAGGCGGGACAGCCCCAGCATTTT,CASSQVQAGQPQHF
TRBV9,TRBJ2-5,15,TRBD2,TGTGCCAGCAGCGTAGCGGGGACTAGCCAAGAGACCCAGTACTTC,CASSVAGTSQETQYF
TRBV4-1,TRBJ2-3,17,TRBD2,TGCGCCAGCAGCCAGGCCGGCCTAGCGGGGTACACAGATACGCAGTATTTT,CASSQAGLAGYTDTQYF
TRBV5-6,TRBJ1-2,14,NA,TGTGCCAGCAGCCCAGGGGCAGGGCACTATGGCTACACCTTC,CASSPGAGHYGYTF
TRBV29-1,TRBJ2-5,16,NA,TGCAGCGTTGAAGTCGGGGGGCAGGGAGGAAGAGAGACCCAGTACTTC,CSVEVGGQGGRETQYF
TRBV13,TRBJ2-2,15,NA,TGTGCCAGCAGCCTGCGGGGTCTGCACACCGGGGAGCTGTTTTTT,CASSLRGLHTGELFF
TRBV5-4,TRBJ1-2,14,NA,TGTGCCAGCAGCTTGCGGGGGGAGGACTATGGCTACACCTTC,CASSLRGEDYGYTF
TRBV5-1,TRBJ2-2,14,TRBD1,TGCGCCAGCCGGACAGGAACCGACACCGGGGAGCTGTTTTTT,CASRTGTDTGELFF
TRBV18,TRBJ1-5,13,NA,TGTGCCAGCTCAGAAGACTTATATCAGCCCCAGCATTTT,CASSEDLYQPQHF
TRBV29-1,TRBJ1-4,11,NA,TGCAGCGTTGCCCAGCGAGGAAAACTGTTTTTT,CSVAQRGKLFF
TRBV6-4,TRBJ2-1,16,TRBD1,TGTGCCAGCAGCAATAGACAGGGGCGCTCCTACAATGAGCAGTTCTTC,CASSNRQGRSYNEQFF
TRBV7-8,TRBJ1-2,14,TRBD1,TGTGCCAGCAGCGACCGGGACAGGGCCTATGGCTACACCTTC,CASSDRDRAYGYTF
TRBV29-1,TRBJ2-5,14,TRBD1,TGCAGCGTTGAAGGGGGGGACAGGGGAGAGACCCAGTACTTC,CSVEGGDRGETQYF
TRBV9,TRBJ1-4,17,TRBD1,TGTGCCAGCAGCGTAGCTCCTGGGGACAGGGTTGGTGAAAAACTGTTTTTT,CASSVAPGDRVGEKLFF
TRBV10-3,TRBJ2-7,12,TRBD1,TGTGCCACCACGGACAGGGAATACGAGCAGTACTTC,CATTDREYEQYF
TRBV4-3,TRBJ1-5,13,NA,TGCGCCAGCAGCCAAGACAGGGGACAGCCCCAGCATTTT,CASSQDRGQPQHF
TRBV5-1,TRBJ2-3,15,NA,TGCGCCAGCAGCTTGGATGGGCTGATGCTAGATACGCAGTATTTT,CASSLDGLMLDTQYF
TRBV14,TRBJ1-1,15,TRBD1,TGTGCCAGCAGCCCGAGGGGGCGCGGAGGGACTGAAGCTTTCTTT,CASSPRGRGGTEAFF
TRBV7-9,TRBJ1-2,16,TRBD1,TGTGCCAGCAGCCACTCCACGACAGGGCTCAGCTATGGCTACACCTTC,CASSHSTTGLSYGYTF
TRBV6-1,TRBJ2-1,13,NA,TGTGCCAGCAGTGATGACAGGCCCAATGAGCAGTTCTTC,CASSDDRPNEQFF
TRBV2,TRBJ2-7,14,NA,TGTGCCAGCAACGCCCGGGACATTGGCAACGAGCAGTACTTC,CASNARDIGNEQYF
TRBV5-1,TRBJ2-5,16,TRBD2,TGCGCCAGCCAATCGGGACTAGCGGGGCCCCAAGAGACCCAGTACTTC,CASQSGLAGPQETQYF
TRBV19,TRBJ2-3,14,NA,TGTGCCAGTAGTCCTAGCTCCGGGACAGATACGCAGTATTTT,CASSPSSGTDTQYF
TRBV19,TRBJ1-2,12,NA,TGTGCCGGCCCGGTGGAGGTCCAAGGCTACACCTTC,CAGPVEVQGYTF
TRBV7-9,TRBJ1-1,14,NA,TGTGCCAGCAGCTTACCCAGGGAGAACACTGAAGCTTTCTTT,CASSLPRENTEAFF
TRBV6-6,TRBJ1-4,14,NA,TGTGCCAGCAGAGAAGACAGCATTCGAGAAAAACTGTTTTTT,CASREDSIREKLFF
TRBV7-3,TRBJ1-5,14,NA,TGTGCCAGCAGCTTACCCCAGGGGACCCAGCCCCAGCATTTT,CASSLPQGTQPQHF
TRBV6-5,TRBJ2-4,13,NA,TGTGCCAGCAGTGGCAGCGCAAAGGACATTCAGTACTTC,CASSGSAKDIQYF
TRBV4-1,TRBJ1-5,18,NA,TGCGCCAGCAGCCCGGAGGGGGGGTTGTGGGGTAGCAATCAGCCCCAGCATTTT,CASSPEGGLWGSNQPQHF
TRBV7-9,TRBJ2-5,13,TRBD1,TGTGCCAGCAGCTTGGGACAGGAGGAGACCCAGTACTTC,CASSLGQEETQYF
TRBV4-3,TRBJ1-4,15,NA,TGCGCCAGCAGCCAATCCCCCCTGACGGGTGAAAAACTGTTTTTT,CASSQSPLTGEKLFF
TRBV9,TRBJ2-7,13,TRBD2,TGTGCCAGCAGCGCTGGACTAGCAGGCGAGCAGTACTTC,CASSAGLAGEQYF
TRBV19,TRBJ1-5,12,NA,TGTGCCAGCCGACAGTCGAATCAGCCCCAGCATTTT,CASRQSNQPQHF
TRBV6-1,TRBJ2-5,15,NA,TGTGCCAGCAGTAGCCGGGTCCTCTACCAAGAGACCCAGTACTTC,CASSSRVLYQETQYF
TRBV7-9,TRBJ1-2,16,TRBD1,TGTGCCAGCAGCTTCAACCGGGACAGGGGGGACTATGGCTACACCTTC,CASSFNRDRGDYGYTF
TRBV4-1,TRBJ2-1,13,NA,TGCGCCAGCAGCCAAGAAGAGGGTGATGAGCAGTTCTTC,CASSQEEGDEQFF
TRBV5-6,TRBJ1-2,14,TRBD1,TGTGCCAGCAGCACCGGGACAGAGATCTATGGCTACACCTTC,CASSTGTEIYGYTF
TRBV28,TRBJ1-2,14,TRBD1,TGTGCCAGCAATTTTATCCCAGGGGGCGGTGGCTACACCTTC,CASNFIPGGGGYTF
TRBV5-1,TRBJ1-2,13,NA,TGCGCCAGCAGCTGGGCGGGTGACTATGGCTACACCTTC,CASSWAGDYGYTF